This entry lists 26 T cell receptor beta chains sequenced from one sample in a study of T cells after yellow fever vaccination. TCRdb independently ran MiXCR on the 5' RACE reads; one entry per CDR3 protein. The repertoire holds around 320,000 distinct CDR3 sequences, approximately 4.5% seen once, with approximately 19% in the top ten. Source: PBMCs, taken 15 days after the yellow fever booster vaccination. The receptors stem from a man between 18 and 35 years old who received the YFV17D yellow fever vaccine.

The table lists this clonotype with many counts. V gene TRBV7-2 combines with J gene TRBJ1-3, with D uncertain. The CDR3 extends over 14 amino acids. Germline CDR1 SGHTA, CDR2 FQGNSA. V was shortened by 4 bases and J by 4 bases, with 11 bases between the two germline ends. CDR3 protein: CASSSRGVGNTIYF. The CDR3 nucleotides are TGTGCCAGCAGCTCCCGAGGAGTCGGAAACACCATATATTTT.

There are a few counts of this clonotype. CDR3 bases: TGTGCCAGCAGCTTAATTACAGGGAATCAGCCCCAGCATTTT. Translated: CASSLITGNQPQHF. This rearrangement joins TRBV7-8 to TRBJ1-5, with a tentative D call TRBD1 (6 bases). The germline V and J ends were trimmed by 2 bases and 4 bases, with 9 bases remaining between them. The CDR3 totals 14 residues. Germline V CDR1 and CDR2: SGHVS, FQNEAQ.

The CDR3, as DNA: TGTGCCGGGTGGTCGGGACAGGGATCCGATACGCAGTATTTT. Amino acid sequence: CAGWSGQGSDTQYF. The chain uses TRBV7-8 and TRBJ2-3, with TRBD1 identical over 9 bases. The CDR3 is 14 residues long. CDR1 and CDR2 from the germline V gene are SGHVS and FQNEAQ. V gave up 11 bases and J gave up 6 bases; unmatched junction bases: 12.

This clonotype was found many times. V gene TRBV29-1 combines with J gene TRBJ1-1, with D hard to call. Germline V gene sequence: CDR1 SQVTM, CDR2 ANQGSEA. The V end lost 1 base, the J end lost 7 bases, and 4 bases lay between the germline ends. CDR3 length: 10 residues. CDR3 nucleotide sequence: TGCAGCGTTGAAGGCAGTGAAGCTTTCTTT. Its protein product is CSVEGSEAFF.

This clonotype was observed a handful of times. The chain joins TRBV5-8 to TRBJ2-5, with D perhaps TRBD1 (6 bases). Trimming pared 4 bases from V and 0 bases from J, leaving 13 bases between. CDR1 is SGHTS, CDR2 YDEGEE, per germline. CDR3 length equals 15 residues. The CDR3 loop is CASSAGTLNQETQYF. In DNA form, the CDR3 reads TGTGCCAGCAGCGCCGGGACACTGAACCAAGAGACCCAGTACTTC.

This clonotype has a count of ten or more. The chain has TRBV12-3 or TRBV12-4 and TRBJ2-5; TRBD1 is a possible D gene (6 bases). Trimming cost V 6 bases and J 5 bases, with 16 bases left between them. CDR3 length: 14 residues. This chain's CDR3 is CASRPTGTGETQYF. CDR3 nucleotides: TGTGCCAGCAGACCTACAGGGACGGGGGAGACCCAGTACTTC.

The chain recombines TRBV9 with TRBJ2-1; 12 nucleotides align to TRBD2. The trim removed 1 base at V and 4 bases at J, leaving 3 bases unmatched. Germline lookup yields CDR1 SGDLS and CDR2 YYNGEE. This CDR3 is built from 16 residues. As DNA, the CDR3 is TGTGCCAGCAGCGTACGAGGACTAGCGGGGTACAATGAGCAGTTCTTC. This encodes CASSVRGLAGYNEQFF.

Many counts were recorded for this clonotype. V gene TRBV6-5 combines with J gene TRBJ2-7; TRBD1 agrees at 11 bases. The CDR3 runs to 15 residues. CDR1 and CDR2 (germline): MNHEY, SVGAGI. V was pared by 6 bases and J by 3 bases, with 7 bases of the junction left unmatched. In DNA form, the CDR3 reads TGTGCCAGCAGCTACGCCGGGACAGGGGGCTACGAGCAGTACTTC. The encoded protein is CASSYAGTGGYEQYF.

The rearrangement uses TRBV27 and TRBJ2-7; D is possibly TRBD1 (6 bases). Trimming took off 8 bases at V and 3 bases at J, with 23 bases between the two ends. Germline V gives CDR1 MNHEY, CDR2 SMNVEV (reference sequence). The CDR3 runs to 16 residues. The CDR3: CASGEGGGSQGYEQYF. CDR3 nucleotides: TGTGCCAGCGGAGAAGGGGGTGGGTCCCAGGGCTACGAGCAGTACTTC.

This chain links TRBV4-2 with TRBJ2-2, with a possible D match to TRBD2 (5 bases). Germline-derived CDR1 and CDR2 are LGHNA and YNFKEQ. V lost 0 bases to trimming and J lost 0 bases, with 8 bases between them. The CDR3 is 16 amino acids. CDR3 residues: CASSQDGAANTGELFF. As DNA, the CDR3 is TGTGCCAGCAGCCAAGATGGAGCGGCGAACACCGGGGAGCTGTTTTTT.

A remark on this clonotype: The junction does not match germline at one end; this may be a read error. The gene calls are TRBV7-2 and TRBJ2-2; 9 positions match TRBD2. CDR1 and CDR2 from the germline V gene are SGHTA and FQGNSA. The CDR3 length is 14 residues. DNA of the CDR3: TGTGCCAGCAGCCTCCGAACGGGAGCGGGGGGGCTGTTTTTT. This codes for CASSLRTGAGGLFF.

This clonotype was counted only a few times. The chain carries TRBV4-2 and TRBJ2-1, with D possibly TRBD2 on 7 matching bases. CDR1 and CDR2 from the germline V gene are LGHNA and YNFKEQ. Between the trimmed V and J ends, which lost 0 bases and 2 bases, there was a span of 17 bases. The CDR3 is 18 residues long. CDR3 protein: CASSQDLRGGATYNEQFF. CDR3 DNA: TGTGCCAGCAGCCAAGATCTAAGGGGGGGGGCCACCTACAATGAGCAGTTCTTC.

In this sample, this clonotype turned up many times. This chain joins TRBV2 and TRBJ1-1, with 10 bases matching TRBD1. CDR3 length equals 12 residues. With 11 bases clipped from V and 5 bases from J, the junction kept 5 bases outside the gene matches. The germline V gene has CDR1 SNHLY and CDR2 FYNNEI. This CDR3 is CAGRTGGTEAFF. The CDR3 nucleotides read TGTGCCGGACGGACAGGGGGGACTGAAGCTTTCTTT.

V is TRBV2 and J is TRBJ1-2; 9 bases map to TRBD1. Looked up from germline, CDR1 is SNHLY and CDR2 is FYNNEI. V lost 5 bases, J lost 7 bases, and 5 bases stayed unmatched. CDR3 length: 13 residues. The CDR3 reads CASSKEGQGGYTF. DNA of the CDR3: TGTGCCAGCAGTAAGGAGGGACAGGGTGGCTACACCTTC. The whole variable domain, filled in from reference TRBV2 and TRBJ1-2, reads EPEVTQTPSHQVTQMGQEVILRCVPISNHLYFYWYRQILGQKVEFLVSFYNNEISEKSEIFDDQFSVERPDGSNFTLKIRSTKLEDSAMYFCASSKEGQGGYTFGSGTRLTVV.

There are many counts of this clonotype. V gene TRBV6-5 combines with J gene TRBJ2-7; 9 bases match TRBD2. The germline V gene encodes CDR1 MNHEY and CDR2 SVGAGI. The CDR3 runs to 15 residues. V was clipped by 6 bases and J by 2 bases; unmatched bases: 8. The CDR3 is CASRRGGGGAYEQYF. DNA for the CDR3: TGTGCCAGCAGAAGAGGTGGCGGGGGGGCCTACGAGCAGTACTTC.

In its sample, this clonotype was seen a few times. The chain employs TRBV7-3 and TRBJ2-3; 7 bases map to TRBD2. Per the germline V gene, CDR1 is SGHTA and CDR2 is FQGTGA. The CDR3 extends over 14 amino acids. Trimming removed 3 bases from V and 4 bases from J; junction bases left unmatched: 4. The CDR3 sequence: CASSLVRGADTQYF. The CDR3 bases are TGTGCCAGCAGCTTGGTTCGGGGGGCAGATACGCAGTATTTT.

This clonotype has ten or more counts. This chain links TRBV7-2 with TRBJ2-5; 7 bases agree with TRBD1. The CDR3 totals 15 residues. The germline V gene encodes CDR1 SGHTA and CDR2 FQGNSA. The V gene end was trimmed by 7 bases and the J gene end by 1 base; junction bases not matched to a gene: 9. The CDR3 here is CASNRNRDSQETQYF. DNA for the CDR3: TGTGCCAGCAACCGAAACCGGGACAGCCAAGAGACCCAGTACTTC.

V and J are TRBV25-1 and TRBJ1-1; 7 bases align to TRBD1. CDR3 length: 15 residues. Trimming took 6 bases from V and 1 from J; bases not matched to a gene: 8. Germline V CDR1 and CDR2: MGHDK, SYGVNS. CDR3 sequence reads: CASRRTGGGNTEAFF. The CDR3 bases are TGTGCCAGCAGAAGGACAGGAGGGGGGAACACTGAAGCTTTCTTT.

The rearrangement links TRBV11-2 to TRBJ2-1; the D is unclear. The CDR3 is 15 residues long. Per germline, CDR1 SGHAT and CDR2 FQNNGV. Between the trimmed V and J ends, which lost 2 bases and 8 bases, there was a span of 16 bases. The CDR3 region is CASSLMAFGPHEQFF. The CDR3 DNA reads as TGTGCCAGCAGCTTAATGGCCTTTGGGCCCCATGAGCAGTTCTTC.

The table lists this clonotype with many counts. The V gene is TRBV6-5, the J gene TRBJ1-5, with D unresolved. This CDR3 has 13 residues. Germline V gives CDR1 MNHEY, CDR2 SVGAGI. V was clipped by 6 bases and J by 5 bases, with 11 bases between them. The CDR3: CASSTLRDQPQHF. The CDR3 DNA is TGTGCCAGCAGCACACTCCGGGATCAGCCCCAGCATTTT.

This clonotype was observed many times. This chain's CDR3 is CASYSSGGETQYF. In DNA form, the CDR3 reads TGTGCCAGCTACAGTAGCGGTGGAGAGACCCAGTACTTC. This chain uses TRBV28 with TRBJ2-5, with D possibly being TRBD2 (6 bases). Germline V gene data show CDR1 as MDHEN and CDR2 as SYDVKM. Trimming pared 8 bases from V and 4 bases from J, leaving 14 bases between. The CDR3 contains 13 residues.

This clonotype was detected ten times or more. This chain uses TRBV20-1 with TRBJ2-5; TRBD2 matches 12 bases. V lost 5 bases and J lost 2; bases outside the gene matches: 3. The CDR3 covers 14 residues. Germline CDR1 is DFQATT and CDR2 is SNEGSKA (reference sequence). CDR3 DNA: TGCAGTGCTGGACTAGCGGGGCGGCAAGAGACCCAGTACTTC. Translated, it gives CSAGLAGRQETQYF.

The rearrangement uses TRBV6-1 and TRBJ1-1; D not resolved. V lost 6 bases and J 4 bases, leaving 12 bases between the germline ends. The CDR3 contains 13 residues. Germline lookup yields CDR1 MNHNS and CDR2 SASEGT. DNA for the CDR3: TGTGCCAGCAGCCGAACTTCAAGCACTGAAGCTTTCTTT. The encoded protein is CASSRTSSTEAFF.

This clonotype has at least ten counts. The chain recombines TRBV4-2 with TRBJ1-5; 11 bases align to TRBD1. The CDR3 spans 17 residues. Germline CDR1 reads LGHNA; CDR2 reads YNFKEQ. J lost 0 bases, V lost 4 bases, and 5 bases had no gene match. The CDR3: CASSPGQGAYSNQPQHF. The CDR3 DNA reads as TGTGCCAGCAGCCCTGGACAGGGGGCATATAGCAATCAGCCCCAGCATTTT.

This clonotype was detected many times. The chain combines TRBV5-6 with TRBJ2-1, with 10 nucleotides matching TRBD2. Trimming cost V 4 bases and J 3 bases; bases outside gene matches: 7. The germline CDR1 and CDR2 sequences are SGHDT and YYEEEE. The CDR3 is 16 residues long. CDR3 in amino acids: CASSLILAGYYNEQFF. The CDR3 nucleotides read TGTGCCAGCAGCCTGATACTAGCGGGGTACTACAATGAGCAGTTCTTC.

This clonotype was seen more than once but under ten times. The chain joins TRBV5-4 to TRBJ2-2; the D is unclear. Trimming removed 3 bases at V and 4 bases at J, with 7 bases between. Germline CDR1 reads SGHNT; CDR2 reads YYREEE (reference sequence). CDR3 length: 13 amino acids. CDR3 region: CASSYTPTGELFF. The CDR3 coding sequence is TGTGCCAGCAGCTACACACCCACCGGGGAGCTGTTTTTT.